These 25 T cell receptor beta chains were sequenced from one sample in a study of shared clonotypes between healthy human individuals. The method was immunoSEQ multiplex PCR; TCRdb's version includes in-frame clones alone and lacks a portion of them. The sample has 2 million to 3 million clones, 93% seen once. The specimen was naive CD4+ T cells from PBMCs. Subset in this sample: CD45RA+ positively selected. The receptors come from a man in his late teens or twenties in good health. Some clones in this sample may be carry-over from other donors' samples.

The chain uses TRBV28 and TRBJ1-5, with a weak D call TRBD1 (5 bases). The CDR3 covers 15 residues. CDR1 is MDHEN, CDR2 SYDVKM, per germline. Trimming cost V 3 bases and J 4 bases, with 13 bases left between them. The CDR3 spells CASSFRETANQPQHF. In nucleotides, the CDR3 is TGTGCCAGCAGTTTTAGGGAGACAGCTAATCAGCCCCAGCATTTT.

This clone was seen a few times. V is TRBV5-8 and J is TRBJ2-3; TRBD2 matches 7 bases. J lost 4 bases, V lost 1 base, and 9 bases had no gene match. The CDR3 extends over 16 amino acids. From germline, CDR1 is SGHTS and CDR2 YDEGEE. In nucleotides, the CDR3 is TGTGCCAGCAGCTTGATGGGCGGGAGTCCCCCAGATACGCAGTATTTT. Protein product: CASSLMGGSPPDTQYF.

As regards this clone: A much larger clone is a single base away; this may be a read error. The rearrangement joins TRBV11-2 to TRBJ2-3; D gene ambiguous. The CDR3 runs 11 residues. Trimming cost V 4 bases and J 2 bases, with 1 base left between them. CDR1 and CDR2 (germline): SGHAT, FQNNGV. CDR3: CASSSTDTQYF. For the CDR3, the DNA is TGTGCCAGCAGCTCCACAGATACGCAGTATTTT.

The CDR3 protein is CAWSFGGSANYGYTF. CDR3 sequence (DNA): TGTGCCTGGAGTTTTGGGGGCTCTGCTAACTATGGCTACACCTTC. The chain combines TRBV30 with TRBJ1-2, with a tentative D call TRBD1 (6 bases). This CDR3 comprises 15 residues. Germline CDR1 is GTSNPN and CDR2 is SVGIG (reference sequence). V was shortened by 2 bases and J by 0 bases, with 13 bases between the two germline ends.

In regard to this clone: Other DNA sequences in this specimen translate into the identical CDR3. The J gene is TRBJ2-2, the V gene TRBV7-2; 8 positions agree with TRBD2. The CDR3 contains 14 residues. The germline gives CDR1 SGHTA, CDR2 FQGNSA. J gave up 5 bases and V 4 bases, and 3 bases lay outside the gene matches. In DNA form, the CDR3 reads TGTGCCAGCAGCTCTCGGGGGGGAACCGGGGAGCTGTTTTTT. This translates into CASSSRGGTGELFF.

The rearrangement uses TRBV29-1 and TRBJ2-1; D might be TRBD1 (8 bases). V was pared by 5 bases and J by 7 bases, with 21 bases between. The CDR3 is made up of 15 amino acids. Germline V gives CDR1 SQVTM, CDR2 ANQGSEA. This CDR3 is CSVWFLGQGGNEQFF. The CDR3 nucleotides are TGCAGCGTTTGGTTTCTCGGACAGGGAGGGAATGAGCAGTTCTTC.

The chain is built from TRBV7-3 and TRBJ1-2; D is ambiguous. This CDR3 is 15 amino acids long. From germline, CDR1 is SGHTA and CDR2 FQGTGA. Trimming removed 2 bases at V and 0 bases at J, with 10 bases between. The CDR3 reads CASSLGSPANYGYTF. Written as DNA, the CDR3 is TGTGCCAGCAGCTTAGGCTCGCCTGCTAACTATGGCTACACCTTC.

V and J are TRBV6-5 and TRBJ1-2; 11 bases align to TRBD1. CDR1 and CDR2 (germline): MNHEY, SVGAGI. This CDR3 spans 15 amino acids. Unmatched junction bases numbered 5, after V lost 4 bases and J lost 4 bases. CDR3 amino acids: CASSFGQGAIYGYTF. In DNA, the CDR3 is TGTGCCAGCAGTTTCGGACAGGGGGCCATCTATGGCTACACCTTC.

The CDR3 here is CASSPLAGGPGEQFF. In nucleotides, the CDR3 is TGTGCCAGCAGCCCACTAGCGGGAGGGCCGGGTGAGCAGTTCTTC. The chain links TRBV7-8 to TRBJ2-1; 13 nucleotides agree with TRBD2. V dropped 5 bases and J dropped 9; count of bases not matched to a gene: 7. The CDR3 runs 15 residues. Germline V gives CDR1 SGHVS, CDR2 FQNEAQ.

CDR3 sequence reads: CASSIHRLAGGNEQFF. The CDR3 nucleotides read TGTGCCAGTAGTATCCACCGGCTAGCGGGAGGGAATGAGCAGTTCTTC. V is TRBV19 and J is TRBJ2-1, with TRBD2 matching 12 bases. This CDR3 has 16 amino acids. Germline values: CDR1 LNHDA, CDR2 SQIVND (reference sequence). The V segment lost 3 bases and the J segment 7 bases; nucleotides outside the gene matches: 7.

The chain is built from TRBV5-1 and TRBJ1-1, with a weak D call TRBD1 (5 bases). Germline lookup yields CDR1 SGHRS and CDR2 YFSETQ. With 2 bases removed from V and 0 bases from J, the gap between germline ends came to 8 bases. This CDR3 is 14 amino acids long. This CDR3 is CASSFGTMNTEAFF. CDR3 DNA: TGCGCCAGCAGCTTCGGGACGATGAACACTGAAGCTTTCTTT.

This rearrangement joins TRBV11-2 to TRBJ2-7; possibly TRBD2 for D (6 bases). This CDR3 has 14 residues. Trimming stripped 1 base from V and 6 bases from J, with 13 bases between. Germline lookup yields CDR1 SGHAT and CDR2 FQNNGV. The CDR3 reads CASSLGWGAGEQYF. The CDR3 region has the DNA TGTGCCAGCAGCTTAGGTTGGGGAGCGGGCGAGCAGTACTTC. Combining the CDR3 with reference TRBV11-2 and TRBJ2-7 gives the whole variable domain EAGVAQSPRYKIIEKRQSVAFWCNPISGHATLYWYQQILGQGPKLLIQFQNNGVVDDSQLPKDRFSAERLKGVDSTLKIQPAKLEDSAVYLCASSLGWGAGEQYFGPGTRLTVT.

This sequence joins TRBV19 and TRBJ2-1; 12 bases fit TRBD1. Germline CDR1 reads LNHDA; CDR2 reads SQIVND (reference sequence). This CDR3 is built from 14 residues. The trim removed 5 bases at V and 10 bases at J, leaving 6 bases unmatched. CDR3 loop: CASSGTGGRYEQFF. As DNA, the CDR3 is TGTGCCAGTAGTGGGACAGGGGGCAGATACGAGCAGTTCTTC.

The chain employs TRBV12-5 and TRBJ2-7, with 10 positions matching TRBD1. V shed 6 bases and J 4 bases; nucleotides not matched to a gene: 12. The germline V gene encodes CDR1 LGHNT and CDR2 FRNRAP. The CDR3 contains 16 residues. The DNA of the CDR3 is TGTGCTAGTGGCGTATATCGGGACAGGGGTATTTACGAGCAGTACTTC. This codes for CASGVYRDRGIYEQYF.

The chain links TRBV6-4 to TRBJ1-4; 7 bases fit TRBD1. There are 15 residues in the CDR3. In germline, CDR1 is MRHNA, CDR2 SNTAGT. The junction had 4 bases not matched to a gene; V was cut back by 6 bases and J by 0 bases. The CDR3 sequence: CASSRDSATNEKLFF. CDR3 nucleotide sequence: TGTGCCAGCAGCCGGGACAGTGCAACTAATGAAAAACTGTTTTTT.

The gene calls are TRBV7-3 and TRBJ2-4; D possibly corresponds to TRBD1 (7 bases). CDR1 SGHTA and CDR2 FQGTGA come from the germline V gene. V shed 1 base and J shed 3 bases, with 10 bases lying between them. The CDR3 runs 15 residues. The CDR3 loop is CASSLRGDSKNIQYF. CDR3 in DNA: TGTGCCAGCAGCTTAAGGGGGGACAGCAAAAACATTCAGTACTTC.

The chain employs TRBV11-1 and TRBJ1-2; TRBD1 might be the D (5 bases). V gave up 6 bases and J gave up 10 bases, with 18 bases separating them. Germline values: CDR1 SGHAT, CDR2 FQDESV (reference sequence). This CDR3 comprises 13 residues. The DNA for the CDR3 is TGTGCCAGCAGTCGGGGGTCAGGGTCCCTCTACACCTTC. Protein product: CASSRGSGSLYTF.

The gene calls are TRBV5-1 and TRBJ2-2; 13 bases are a match to TRBD2. This CDR3 contains 15 residues. Per the germline V gene, CDR1 is SGHRS and CDR2 is YFSETQ. J lost 6 bases, V lost 4 bases, and 3 bases had no gene match. CDR3 amino acids: CASSGLAGAPGELFF. The CDR3, as DNA: TGCGCCAGCAGCGGACTAGCGGGAGCCCCCGGGGAGCTGTTTTTT. Combining the CDR3 with reference TRBV5-1 and TRBJ2-2 gives the whole variable domain KAGVTQTPRYLIKTRGQQVTLSCSPISGHRSVSWYQQTPGQGLQFLFEYFSETQRNKGNFPGRFSGRQFSNSRSEMNVSTLELGDSALYLCASSGLAGAPGELFFGEGSRLTVL.

This clone appeared once. This chain connects TRBV6-5 to TRBJ1-2; D unclear. Germline V gives CDR1 MNHEY, CDR2 SVGAGI. V was trimmed by 2 bases and J by 0 bases, leaving 13 bases between them. The CDR3 spans 16 residues. The chain's CDR3 is CASSYIGAGANYGYTF. For the CDR3, the DNA is TGTGCCAGCAGTTACATCGGAGCAGGAGCTAACTATGGCTACACCTTC.

V gene TRBV5-1 combines with J gene TRBJ2-5, with 11 bases that match TRBD1. The end of the DNA fits TRBJ2-7 better, so the J call may be wrong. CDR3 length: 15 amino acids. The V gene's germline CDR1 is SGHRS and CDR2 YFSETQ. CDR3 region: CASSLGGQGAYEQYF. The CDR3 coding sequence is TGCGCCAGCAGCTTGGGGGGACAGGGGGCCTACGAGCAGTACTTC.

As concerns this clone: This specimen includes other DNA sequences encoding the same CDR3. This chain links TRBV18 with TRBJ1-4, with a possible D match to TRBD1 (5 bases). This CDR3 is built from 16 residues. Trimming took 3 bases from V and 0 from J, leaving 11 bases between them. CDR1 and CDR2 (germline): KGHSH, LQKENI. Written as DNA, the CDR3 is TGTGCCAGCTCACCTGGACAAGTTGCAACTAATGAAAAACTGTTTTTT. Translating gives CASSPGQVATNEKLFF. Variable domain in full (rest from reference TRBV18 and TRBJ1-4): NAGVMQNPRHLVRRRGQEARLRCSPMKGHSHVYWYRQLPEEGLKFMVYLQKENIIDESGMPKERFSAEFPKEGPSILRIQQVVRGDSAAYFCASSPGQVATNEKLFFGSGTQLSVL.

This sequence joins TRBV28 and TRBJ2-1, with TRBD2 matching over 7 bases. CDR1 MDHEN and CDR2 SYDVKM come from the germline V gene. Losses at the gene ends were 4 bases for V and 1 base for J; bases not matched to a gene: 7. The CDR3 extends over 16 amino acids. The CDR3 loop reads CASSSMGGKSYNEQFF. CDR3 nucleotides: TGTGCCAGCAGTTCCATGGGGGGGAAATCCTACAATGAGCAGTTCTTC.

The count of this clone is one. The chain is built from TRBV5-8 and TRBJ1-2; D is undetermined. The CDR3 is 14 amino acids. V lost 1 base, J lost 6 bases, and 13 bases lay in between. In germline, CDR1 is SGHTS, CDR2 YDEGEE. This chain's CDR3 is CASSLWQVGHGYTF. The CDR3 DNA reads as TGTGCCAGCAGCTTGTGGCAGGTCGGTCATGGCTACACCTTC.

V gene TRBV30 combines with J gene TRBJ2-2; tentative D call: TRBD2 (6 bases). Trimming shortened V by 3 bases and J by 1 base, and 9 bases separated the two germline ends. CDR1 is GTSNPN, CDR2 SVGIG, per germline (reference sequence). CDR3 length: 14 amino acids. CDR3 sequence reads: CAWSAGRNTGELFF. In DNA form, the CDR3 reads TGTGCCTGGAGCGCGGGACGGAACACCGGGGAGCTGTTTTTT.

The CDR3 DNA reads as TGCGCCAGCAGCTTTATAATAAGGACTGGGGCCAACGTCCTGACTTTC. Amino acid sequence: CASSFIIRTGANVLTF. The chain links TRBV5-1 to TRBJ2-6; D gene unclear. The germline V gene has CDR1 SGHRS and CDR2 YFSETQ. The ends were cut back, 2 bases at V and 2 bases at J, with 11 bases in the middle. The CDR3 loop spans 16 amino acids.